This TCR beta chain was documented in a study of cytomegalovirus exposure and HLA in healthy donors. The germline V gene encodes CDR1 LNHDA and CDR2 SQIVND (reference sequence). The CDR3 loop spans 15 amino acids. J lost 8 bases, V lost 9 bases, and 10 bases had no gene match. Notes on this clone: Its antigen is still unknown.

The study's findings and limits: Available immune exposure information covered CMV serostatus only. Most TCR beta V segments were productive about 90% or about 30% of the time in an earlier analysis.

The PCR used 60 Vbeta and 13 Jbeta primers. Clones were sequenced by immunoSEQ multiplex PCR, and TCRdb holds only the in-frame ones, with some missing. The specimen's table records around 70,000 clones. This clonotype was obtained from a man aged 35-49 years in good health and CMV-seronegative. The chain employs TRBV19 and TRBJ2-1, with 13 positions matching TRBD2. Sequencing input: PBMCs. CDR3 protein: CASCPGTSGNDEQFF. The DNA for the CDR3 is TGTGCCAGCTGCCCCGGGACTAGCGGGAATGATGAGCAGTTCTTC.